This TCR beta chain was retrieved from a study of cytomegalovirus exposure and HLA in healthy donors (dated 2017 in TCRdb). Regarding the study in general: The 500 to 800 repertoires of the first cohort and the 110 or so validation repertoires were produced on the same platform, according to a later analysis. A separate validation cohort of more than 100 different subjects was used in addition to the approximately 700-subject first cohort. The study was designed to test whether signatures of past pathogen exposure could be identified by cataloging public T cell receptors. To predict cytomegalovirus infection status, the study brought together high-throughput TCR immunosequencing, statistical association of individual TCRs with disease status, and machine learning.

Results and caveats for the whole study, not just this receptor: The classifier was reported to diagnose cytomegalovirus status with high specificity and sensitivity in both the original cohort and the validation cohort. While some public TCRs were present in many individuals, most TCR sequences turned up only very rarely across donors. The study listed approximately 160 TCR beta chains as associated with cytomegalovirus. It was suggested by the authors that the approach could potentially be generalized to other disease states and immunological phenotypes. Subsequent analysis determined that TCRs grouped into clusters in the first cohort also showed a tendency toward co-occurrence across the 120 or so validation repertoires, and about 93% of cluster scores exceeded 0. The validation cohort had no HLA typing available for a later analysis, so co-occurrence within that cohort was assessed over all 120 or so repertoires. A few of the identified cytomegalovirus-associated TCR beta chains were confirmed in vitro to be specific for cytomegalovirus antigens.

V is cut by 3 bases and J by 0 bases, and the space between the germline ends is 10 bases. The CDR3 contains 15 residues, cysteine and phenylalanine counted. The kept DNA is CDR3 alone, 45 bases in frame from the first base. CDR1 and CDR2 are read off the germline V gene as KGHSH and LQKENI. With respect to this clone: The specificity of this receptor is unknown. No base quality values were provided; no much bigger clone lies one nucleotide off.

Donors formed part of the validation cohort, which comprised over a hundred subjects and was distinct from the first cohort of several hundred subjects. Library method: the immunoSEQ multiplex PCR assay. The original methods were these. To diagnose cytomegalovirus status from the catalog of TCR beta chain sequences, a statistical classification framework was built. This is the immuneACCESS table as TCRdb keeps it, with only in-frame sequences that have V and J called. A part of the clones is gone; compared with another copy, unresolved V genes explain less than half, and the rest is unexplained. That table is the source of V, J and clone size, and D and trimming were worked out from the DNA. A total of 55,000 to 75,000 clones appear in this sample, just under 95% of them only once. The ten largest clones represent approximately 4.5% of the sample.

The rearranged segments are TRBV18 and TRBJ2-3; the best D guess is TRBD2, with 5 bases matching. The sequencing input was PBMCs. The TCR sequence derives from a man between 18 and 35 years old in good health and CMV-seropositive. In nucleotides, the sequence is TGTGCCAGCTCACCCGACTACCTTAGCACAGATACGCAGTATTTT. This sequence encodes CASSPDYLSTDTQYF.